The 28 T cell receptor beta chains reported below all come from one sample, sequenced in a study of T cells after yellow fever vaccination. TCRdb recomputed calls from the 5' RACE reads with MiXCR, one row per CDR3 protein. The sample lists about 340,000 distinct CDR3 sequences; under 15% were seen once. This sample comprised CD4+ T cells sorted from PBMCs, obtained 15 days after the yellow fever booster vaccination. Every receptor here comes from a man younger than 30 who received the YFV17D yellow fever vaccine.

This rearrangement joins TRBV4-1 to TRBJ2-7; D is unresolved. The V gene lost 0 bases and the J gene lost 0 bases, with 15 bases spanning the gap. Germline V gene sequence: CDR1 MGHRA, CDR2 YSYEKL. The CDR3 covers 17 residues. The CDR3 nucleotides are TGCGCCAGCAGCCAAGACCCCCGACACCCGAGCTCCTACGAGCAGTACTTC. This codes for CASSQDPRHPSSYEQYF.

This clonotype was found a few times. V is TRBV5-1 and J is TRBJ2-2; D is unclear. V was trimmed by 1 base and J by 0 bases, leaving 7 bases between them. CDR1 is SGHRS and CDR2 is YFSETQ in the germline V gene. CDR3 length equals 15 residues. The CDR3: CASSLLTTNTGELFF. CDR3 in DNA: TGCGCCAGCAGCTTGCTCACAACGAACACCGGGGAGCTGTTTTTT.

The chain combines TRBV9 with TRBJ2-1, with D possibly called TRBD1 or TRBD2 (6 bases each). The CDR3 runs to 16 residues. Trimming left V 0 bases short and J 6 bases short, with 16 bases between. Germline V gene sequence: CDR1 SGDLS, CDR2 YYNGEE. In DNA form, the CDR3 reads TGTGCCAGCAGCGTAGGGTCCGGGGGCGCGTTCAATGAGCAGTTCTTC. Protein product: CASSVGSGGAFNEQFF.

As DNA, the CDR3 is TGTGCCAGCAGCAGAAAGGGGGGCGACACCGGGGAGCTGTTTTTT. It codes for CASSRKGGDTGELFF. This chain joins TRBV5-4 and TRBJ2-2; D is tentatively TRBD1 or TRBD2 (6 bases each). The CDR3 loop spans 15 amino acids. From germline, CDR1 is SGHNT and CDR2 YYREEE (reference sequence). V shed 4 bases and J shed 3 bases, with 13 bases lying between them.

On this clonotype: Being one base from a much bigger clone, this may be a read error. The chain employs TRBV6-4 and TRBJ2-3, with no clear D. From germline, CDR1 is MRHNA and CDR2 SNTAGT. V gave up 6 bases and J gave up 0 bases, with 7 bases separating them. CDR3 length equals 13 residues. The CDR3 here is CASRPDSTDTQYF. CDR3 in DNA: TGTGCCAGCAGGCCGGACAGCACAGATACGCAGTATTTT.

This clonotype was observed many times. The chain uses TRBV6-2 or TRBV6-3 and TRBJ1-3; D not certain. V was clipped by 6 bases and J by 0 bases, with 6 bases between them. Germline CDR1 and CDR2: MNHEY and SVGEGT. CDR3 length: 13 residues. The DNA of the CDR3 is TGTGCCAGCAGGCCCAGCTCTGGAAACACCATATATTTT. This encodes CASRPSSGNTIYF.

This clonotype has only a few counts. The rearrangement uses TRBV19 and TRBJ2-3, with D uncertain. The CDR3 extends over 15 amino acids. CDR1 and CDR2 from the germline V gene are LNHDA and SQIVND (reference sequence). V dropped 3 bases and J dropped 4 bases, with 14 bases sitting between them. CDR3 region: CASSMGSQVSDTQYF. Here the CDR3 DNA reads TGTGCCAGTAGTATGGGGTCCCAGGTTTCAGATACGCAGTATTTT.

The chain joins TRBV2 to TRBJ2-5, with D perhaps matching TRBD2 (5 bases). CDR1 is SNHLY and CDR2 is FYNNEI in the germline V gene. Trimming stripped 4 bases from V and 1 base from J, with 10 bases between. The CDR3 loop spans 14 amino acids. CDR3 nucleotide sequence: TGTGCCAGCAGTGTGGACTGGACCCAAGAGACCCAGTACTTC. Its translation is CASSVDWTQETQYF.

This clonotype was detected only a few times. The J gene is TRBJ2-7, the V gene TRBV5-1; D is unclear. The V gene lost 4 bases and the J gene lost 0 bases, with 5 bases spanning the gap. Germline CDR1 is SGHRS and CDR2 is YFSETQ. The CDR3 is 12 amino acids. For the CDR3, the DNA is TGCGCCAGCAGCAGGCCCTCCTACGAGCAGTACTTC. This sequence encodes CASSRPSYEQYF.

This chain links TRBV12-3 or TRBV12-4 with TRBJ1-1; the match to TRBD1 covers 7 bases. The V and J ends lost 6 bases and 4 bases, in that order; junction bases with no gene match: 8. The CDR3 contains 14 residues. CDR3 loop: CASRTGVIGTEAFF. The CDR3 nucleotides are TGTGCCAGCAGAACAGGGGTTATCGGCACTGAAGCTTTCTTT.

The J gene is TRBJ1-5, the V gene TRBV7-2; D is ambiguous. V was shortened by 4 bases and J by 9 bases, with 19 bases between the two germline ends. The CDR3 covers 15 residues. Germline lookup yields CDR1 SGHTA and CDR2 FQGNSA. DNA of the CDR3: TGTGCCAGCAGCTCCAACGACGGCCGGCTTGGGCCCCAGCATTTT. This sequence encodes CASSSNDGRLGPQHF.

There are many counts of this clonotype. CDR3 coding DNA: TGCGCCAGCAGCTTGTACGGTTTAGGGTCCTACAATGAGCAGTTCTTC. Translating it yields CASSLYGLGSYNEQFF. This chain uses TRBV5-1 with TRBJ2-1; D remains unclear. The CDR3 totals 16 residues. Per the germline V gene, CDR1 is SGHRS and CDR2 is YFSETQ. V was trimmed by 1 base and J by 1 base, leaving 12 bases between them.

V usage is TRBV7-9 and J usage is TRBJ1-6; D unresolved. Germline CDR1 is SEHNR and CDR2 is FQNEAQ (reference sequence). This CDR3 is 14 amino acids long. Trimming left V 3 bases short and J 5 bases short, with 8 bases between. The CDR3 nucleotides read TGTGCCAGCAGCTTGTGGCAGAATAATTCACCCCTCCACTTT. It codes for CASSLWQNNSPLHF.

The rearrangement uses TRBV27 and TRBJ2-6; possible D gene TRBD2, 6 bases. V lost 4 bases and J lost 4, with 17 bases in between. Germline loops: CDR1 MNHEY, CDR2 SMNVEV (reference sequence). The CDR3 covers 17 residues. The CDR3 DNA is TGTGCCAGCAGTTCCTCGTGGAGGGCATCCGGGGCCAACGTCCTGACTTTC. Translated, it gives CASSSSWRASGANVLTF.

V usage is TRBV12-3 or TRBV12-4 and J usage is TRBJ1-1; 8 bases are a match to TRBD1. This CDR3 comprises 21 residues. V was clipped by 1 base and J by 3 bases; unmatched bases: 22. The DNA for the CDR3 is TGTGCCAGCAGTTTAGACCCCGGAGGTTGGAGGACAGGGAAAGCGGACACTGAAGCTTTCTTT. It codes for CASSLDPGGWRTGKADTEAFF.

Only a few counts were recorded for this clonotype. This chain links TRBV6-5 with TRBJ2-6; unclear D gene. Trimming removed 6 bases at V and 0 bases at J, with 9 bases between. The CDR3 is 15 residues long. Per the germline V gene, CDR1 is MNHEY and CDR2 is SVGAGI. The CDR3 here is CASRDQVSGANVLTF. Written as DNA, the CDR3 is TGTGCCAGCAGAGACCAGGTCTCTGGGGCCAACGTCCTGACTTTC.

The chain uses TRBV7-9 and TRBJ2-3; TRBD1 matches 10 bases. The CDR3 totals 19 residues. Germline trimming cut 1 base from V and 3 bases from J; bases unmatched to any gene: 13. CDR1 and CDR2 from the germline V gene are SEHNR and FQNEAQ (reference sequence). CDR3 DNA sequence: TGTGCCAGCAGCTTAGACGGGACAGGGGCCGGTGTGGTAACAGATACGCAGTATTTT. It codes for CASSLDGTGAGVVTDTQYF.

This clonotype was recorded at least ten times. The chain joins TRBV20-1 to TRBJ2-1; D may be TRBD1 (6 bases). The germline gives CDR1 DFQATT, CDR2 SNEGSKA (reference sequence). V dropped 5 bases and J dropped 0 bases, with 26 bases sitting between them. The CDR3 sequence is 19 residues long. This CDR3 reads CSAPIYGRGYPSSYNEQFF. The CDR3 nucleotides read TGCAGTGCTCCCATTTATGGCAGGGGCTATCCAAGCTCCTACAATGAGCAGTTCTTC.

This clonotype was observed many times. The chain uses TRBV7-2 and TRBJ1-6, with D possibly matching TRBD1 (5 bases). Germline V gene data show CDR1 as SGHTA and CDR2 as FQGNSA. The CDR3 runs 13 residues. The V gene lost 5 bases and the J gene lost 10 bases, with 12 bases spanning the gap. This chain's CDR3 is CASSPGGLSPLHF. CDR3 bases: TGTGCCAGCAGCCCCGGGGGTTTGTCACCCCTCCACTTT.

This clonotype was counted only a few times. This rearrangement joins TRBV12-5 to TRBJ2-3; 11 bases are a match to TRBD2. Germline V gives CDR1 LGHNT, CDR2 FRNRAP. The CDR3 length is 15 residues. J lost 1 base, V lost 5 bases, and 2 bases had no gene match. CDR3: CASGLGLAGTDTQYF. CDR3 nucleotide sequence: TGTGCTAGTGGTCTGGGACTAGCGGGCACAGATACGCAGTATTTT.

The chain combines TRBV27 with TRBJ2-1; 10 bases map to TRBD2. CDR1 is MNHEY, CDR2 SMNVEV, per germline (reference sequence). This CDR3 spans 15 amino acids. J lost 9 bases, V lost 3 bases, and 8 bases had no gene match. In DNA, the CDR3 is TGTGCCAGCAGTTTCGAGCGGGGGGGCTTCGGTGAGCAGTTCTTC. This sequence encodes CASSFERGGFGEQFF.

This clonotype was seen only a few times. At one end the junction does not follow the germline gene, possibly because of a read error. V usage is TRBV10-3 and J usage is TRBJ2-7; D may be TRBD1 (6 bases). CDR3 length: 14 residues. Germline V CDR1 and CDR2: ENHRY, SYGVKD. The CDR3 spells CAVRVQGLGYEQYF. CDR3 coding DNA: TGTGCCGTCAGGGTACAGGGTTTGGGATACGAGCAGTACTTC.

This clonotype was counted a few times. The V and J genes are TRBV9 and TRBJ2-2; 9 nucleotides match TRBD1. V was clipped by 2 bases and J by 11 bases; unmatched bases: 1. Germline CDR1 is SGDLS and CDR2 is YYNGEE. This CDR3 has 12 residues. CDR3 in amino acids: CASSVDRGELFF. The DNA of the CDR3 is TGTGCCAGCAGCGTGGACAGGGGAGAGCTGTTTTTT.

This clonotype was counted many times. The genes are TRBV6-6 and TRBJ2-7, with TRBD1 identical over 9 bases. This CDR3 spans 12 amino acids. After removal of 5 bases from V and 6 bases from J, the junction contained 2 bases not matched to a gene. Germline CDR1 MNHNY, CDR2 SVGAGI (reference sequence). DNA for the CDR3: TGTGCCAGCAGTGGACAGGGGCGCGAGCAGTACTTC. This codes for CASSGQGREQYF.

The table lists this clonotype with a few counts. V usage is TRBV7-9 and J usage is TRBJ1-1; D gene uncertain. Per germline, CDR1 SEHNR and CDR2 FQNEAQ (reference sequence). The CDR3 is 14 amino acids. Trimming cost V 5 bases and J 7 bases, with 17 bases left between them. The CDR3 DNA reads TGTGCCAGCAGCCCCCGGGTACCCAGCATTGAAGCTTTCTTT. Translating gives CASSPRVPSIEAFF.

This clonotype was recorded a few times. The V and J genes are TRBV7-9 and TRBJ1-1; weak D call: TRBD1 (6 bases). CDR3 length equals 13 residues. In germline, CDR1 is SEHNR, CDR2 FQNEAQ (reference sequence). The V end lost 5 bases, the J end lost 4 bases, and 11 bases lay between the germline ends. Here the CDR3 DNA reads TGTGCCAGCAGCCTAACAGGGTTCACTGAAGCTTTCTTT. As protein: CASSLTGFTEAFF.

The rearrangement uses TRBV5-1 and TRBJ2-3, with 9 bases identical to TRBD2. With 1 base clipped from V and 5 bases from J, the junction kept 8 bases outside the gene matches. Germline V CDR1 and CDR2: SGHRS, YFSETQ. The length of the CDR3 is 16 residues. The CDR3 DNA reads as TGCGCCAGCAGCTTGCGGCATAGCGGGGGAAGAGATACGCAGTATTTT. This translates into CASSLRHSGGRDTQYF.

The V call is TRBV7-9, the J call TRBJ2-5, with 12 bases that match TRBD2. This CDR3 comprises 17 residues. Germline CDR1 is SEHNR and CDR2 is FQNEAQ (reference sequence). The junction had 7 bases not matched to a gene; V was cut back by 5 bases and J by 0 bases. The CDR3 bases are TGTGCCAGCAGCCGCCTAGGGACTAGCGGGTACCAAGAGACCCAGTACTTC. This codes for CASSRLGTSGYQETQYF.